The source of this TCR beta chain is a study of cytomegalovirus exposure and HLA in healthy donors. PCR employed 60 Vbeta and 13 Jbeta primers. Sequencing used immunoSEQ multiplex PCR; TCRdb keeps in-frame clones, though not all of them. The sample shows roughly 180,000 clones, about 86% of them seen only once. Notes on this clone: Its specificity is not known.

Germline V gene lookup returns CDR1 SGHAT and CDR2 FQNNGV. Trimming shortened V by 3 bases and J by 5 bases, and 19 bases separated the two germline ends. CDR3 length equals 16 residues. Study-wide results and limits: A prior analysis recorded that most TCR beta V segments were productive about 87% or about 30% of the time.

The sequence came from a woman aged 18-30 years in good health and CMV-seropositive. V is TRBV11-2 and J is TRBJ2-5; TRBD1 might be the D (5 bases). Sample: PBMCs. CDR3 residues: CASSFYRTSPLETQYF. The DNA of the CDR3 is TGTGCCAGCAGCTTCTACCGGACATCCCCGCTGGAGACCCAGTACTTC. Supplemented by reference TRBV11-2 and TRBJ2-5, the full variable domain reads EAGVAQSPRYKIIEKRQSVAFWCNPISGHATLYWYQQILGQGPKLLIQFQNNGVVDDSQLPKDRFSAERLKGVDSTLKIQPAKLEDSAVYLCASSFYRTSPLETQYFGPGTRLLVL.